The following is a T cell receptor beta chain sequence with its context. Its antigen is unidentified. The data were produced by immunoSEQ multiplex PCR, yet TCRdb's version contains in-frame clones alone and is incomplete. Of roughly 16,000 clones listed, 35% to 40% are singletons. The sample belongs to a study of neoadjuvant anti-PD-1 for oral cavity cancer. Study details: Around day 43, patients without progression received a fourth nivolumab dose before surgery.

The CDR3 has 13 residues. Trimming pared 7 bases from V and 5 bases from J, leaving 16 bases between. Germline lookup yields CDR1 SGHNT and CDR2 YYREEE (reference sequence). General study findings and limits: Each response group had just a few patients in TCR analyses. Expansion of preexisting intratumoral clones was suggested to aid response.

The time point was: after neoadjuvant nivolumab, at surgical resection. Cohort: HPV-negative, locally advanced oral cavity squamous cell carcinoma patients. The chain has TRBV5-4 and TRBJ2-7; D is perhaps TRBD1 or TRBD2 (5 bases each). The receptor's source is a person between 40 and 80 years old with oral cavity squamous cell carcinoma. The starting material was tumor tissue, obtained after nivolumab (anti-PD-1) treatment. The CDR3 sequence: CASSAQGENEQYF. Written as DNA, the CDR3 is TGTGCCAGCTCCGCCCAGGGAGAGAACGAGCAGTACTTC.